This is a list of T cell receptor beta chains from one sample in a study of blood T cell repertoires in COVID-19. The data were produced by immunoSEQ multiplex PCR, yet TCRdb's version contains in-frame clones alone and is incomplete. The table includes 200,000 to 250,000 clones, around 90% detected once. Input material: PBMCs or T cells enriched from blood (not recorded which). The source is a woman aged 25 to 39 who had been exposed to COVID-19. Both conserved end residues are part of each CDR3. A D gene is named only where the DNA matches it firmly. The listing skips clone size in some rows; elsewhere it reads once, few, many or a size class.

d_gene	v_gene	abundance	j_gene	CDR3aa	CDR3nt
-	TRBV29-1	-	TRBJ1-2	CSVDLHPYRVHF	TGCAGCGTTGATCTACACCCCTACAGGGTGCACTTC
-	TRBV29-1	-	TRBJ2-7	CSVGTDSYEQYF	TGCAGCGTTGGAACAGACTCCTACGAGCAGTACTTC
-	TRBV28	-	TRBJ2-2	CASNPGINTGELFF	TGTGCCAGCAATCCAGGGATTAATACCGGGGAGCTGTTTTTT
-	TRBV21-1	once	TRBJ2-7	CASSKGNGFSGSLEQYF	TGTGCCAGCAGCAAAGGAAATGGGTTCAGCGGGAGTCTCGAGCAGTACTTC
TRBD2	TRBV11-2	-	TRBJ2-1	CASSLVLAANNEQFF	TGTGCCAGCAGCTTGGTACTAGCGGCCAACAATGAGCAGTTCTTC
-	TRBV9	-	TRBJ2-7	CASSGGDPYEQYF	TGTGCCAGCAGCGGGGGGGACCCCTACGAGCAGTACTTC
TRBD2	TRBV5-1	-	TRBJ2-3	CASSLGLAGYTDTQYF	TGCGCCAGCAGCTTGGGGCTAGCGGGCTACACAGATACGCAGTATTTT
TRBD1	TRBV30	once	TRBJ1-1	CACPGGEGTEAFF	TGTGCCTGTCCAGGGGGCGAAGGCACTGAAGCTTTCTTT
-	TRBV5-1	-	TRBJ1-2	CASSAGVATSGYTF	TGCGCCAGCAGCGCCGGGGTGGCTACATCCGGCTACACCTTC
TRBD1	TRBV7-2	-	TRBJ1-2	CASSFLRGSRYGYTF	TGTGCCAGCAGCTTCCTCAGGGGGTCCCGCTATGGCTACACCTTC
TRBD2	TRBV19	-	TRBJ2-5	CASSETSGTETQYF	TGTGCCAGTAGTGAGACTAGCGGGACGGAGACCCAGTACTTC
-	TRBV10-3	-	TRBJ2-5	CAISESLRAPQETQYF	TGTGCCATCAGTGAGTCTCTCAGGGCGCCCCAAGAGACCCAGTACTTC
-	TRBV18	few	TRBJ1-1	CASSRGQNTEAFF	TGTGCCAGCTCACGAGGACAGAACACTGAAGCTTTCTTT
TRBD1	TRBV11-2	-	TRBJ2-7	CASSLGTGIHEQYF	TGTGCCAGCAGCTTAGGGACAGGGATCCACGAGCAGTACTTC
-	TRBV4-2	-	TRBJ1-4	CASSQDSGTPEKLFF	TGTGCCAGCAGCCAAGATTCGGGGACTCCTGAAAAACTGTTTTTT
TRBD1	TRBV3-1/TRBV3-2	-	TRBJ1-2	CASSHPDRGNYGYTF	TGTGCCAGCAGCCACCCGGACAGGGGCAACTATGGCTACACCTTC
TRBD1	TRBV18	-	TRBJ1-1	CASSQGARSEAFF	TGTGCCAGCTCACAGGGGGCGCGCTCTGAAGCTTTCTTT
-	TRBV11-3	-	TRBJ2-2	CASSSSGNSGELFF	TGTGCCAGCAGCTCTTCAGGCAACTCCGGGGAGCTGTTTTTT
TRBD2	TRBV25-1	-	TRBJ2-3	CASKTSGSTDTQYF	TGTGCCAGCAAAACTAGCGGGAGCACAGATACGCAGTATTTT
TRBD2	TRBV19	few	TRBJ2-2	CASRAGASGELFF	TGTGCCAGTCGAGCGGGAGCGAGCGGGGAGCTGTTTTTT